The clone carrying this TCR beta chain was seen a handful of times. The method was immunoSEQ multiplex PCR; TCRdb's version includes in-frame clones alone and lacks a portion of them. Of roughly 200,000 clones listed, about four fifths are singletons. One Seattle source followed patients from active infection through their disease course. From germline, CDR1 is SEHNR and CDR2 FQNEAQ (reference sequence). The CDR3 runs 17 residues. The germline V and J ends were trimmed by 0 bases and 1 base, with 13 bases remaining between them. This record comes from a study of blood T cell repertoires in COVID-19. On the study more broadly: Some COVID-19 samples were acute and others convalescent; all came from the United States, Italy and Spain.

Material: peripheral blood. V is TRBV7-9 and J is TRBJ1-5; a weak D match, TRBD1 (6 bases). The receptor's source is a middle-aged woman with COVID-19, enrolled during active disease. The CDR3 spells CASSLAGGQISNQPQHF. The CDR3 bases are TGTGCCAGCAGCTTAGCTGGAGGACAGATAAGCAATCAGCCCCAGCATTTT.